A single sample gave rise to the 32 T cell receptor beta chains below, sequenced in a study of OX40 agonist ivuxolimab in advanced cancers. TCRdb's copy holds only in-frame clones and misses some; the assay was immunoSEQ multiplex PCR. The table includes approximately 33,000 clones, 85% to 95% detected once. The source was CD4+ or CD8+ T cells sorted from blood, collected in a trial of the OX40 agonist ivuxolimab. The receptors come from an adult with an advanced solid tumor such as melanoma, head and neck, liver or kidney cancer.

This clone was counted once. V and J are TRBV14 and TRBJ2-7; a weak D match, TRBD2 (6 bases). Germline CDR1 reads SGHDN; CDR2 reads FVKESK. This CDR3 contains 14 residues. V lost 1 base and J 4 bases, leaving 11 bases between the germline ends. In nucleotides, the CDR3 is TGTGCCAGCAGCCAAGTTGGGAGCGGGTACGAGCAGTACTTC. Translation gives CASSQVGSGYEQYF.

The CDR3 nucleotides read TGTGCCAGCAGTGCGTATGCAGGGGTCATGAACACTGAAGCTTTCTTT. It yields the protein CASSAYAGVMNTEAFF. The V call is TRBV6-1, the J call TRBJ1-1, with D possibly matching TRBD1 (6 bases). The length of the CDR3 is 16 residues. V was cut by 4 bases and J by 0 bases, with 15 bases left in between. The germline CDR1 and CDR2 sequences are MNHNS and SASEGT.

The J gene is TRBJ2-7, the V gene TRBV19; D uncertain. Trimming stripped 5 bases from V and 3 bases from J, with 8 bases between. CDR1 LNHDA and CDR2 SQIVND come from the germline V gene (reference sequence). This CDR3 has 12 residues. CDR3 protein: CASSVPGYEQYF. The CDR3 DNA reads TGTGCCAGTAGTGTTCCGGGCTACGAGCAGTACTTC.

The chain employs TRBV5-1 and TRBJ1-5; 7 bases are a match to TRBD1. Germline V gene sequence: CDR1 SGHRS, CDR2 YFSETQ. The CDR3 covers 21 residues. V shed 0 bases and J 3 bases; nucleotides not matched to a gene: 21. The CDR3 loop is CASSLVRRRPKKDRDNQPQHF. The CDR3 region has the DNA TGCGCCAGCAGCTTGGTTCGTCGCCGACCAAAAAAAGACAGGGACAATCAGCCCCAGCATTTT.

The table lists this clone with a count of one. The V gene is TRBV29-1, the J gene TRBJ2-1, with D perhaps TRBD2 (6 bases). V was pared by 6 bases and J by 10 bases, with 16 bases between. The germline V gene has CDR1 SQVTM and CDR2 ANQGSEA. The CDR3 sequence is 12 residues long. CDR3 coding DNA: TGCAGCGTATCCCCGGGACTCATGGAGCAGTTCTTC. Amino acids: CSVSPGLMEQFF.

The CDR3 bases are TGCGCCAGCAGCCGGGGGGCAGCGGAGGATGGCTACACCTTC. It codes for CASSRGAAEDGYTF. V usage is TRBV5-1 and J usage is TRBJ1-2; tentatively, D is TRBD1 (6 bases). Germline values: CDR1 SGHRS, CDR2 YFSETQ. V gave up 4 bases and J gave up 6 bases, with 16 bases separating them. CDR3 length equals 14 residues.

The chain carries TRBV25-1 and TRBJ2-2; no clear D gene. CDR1 is MGHDK and CDR2 is SYGVNS in the germline V gene. The CDR3 totals 15 residues. Trimming left V 4 bases short and J 0 bases short, with 9 bases between. The CDR3 DNA follows: TGTGCCAGCAGTGTTGGCGGTTCGAACACCGGGGAGCTGTTTTTT. It specifies CASSVGGSNTGELFF. The variable domain in full, with the rest retrieved from reference TRBV25-1 and TRBJ2-2, is EADIYQTPRYLVIGTGKKITLECSQTMGHDKMYWYQQDPGMELHLIHYSYGVNSTEKGDLSSESTVSRIRTEHFPLTLESARPSHTSQYLCASSVGGSNTGELFFGEGSRLTVL.

The chain joins TRBV6-5 to TRBJ2-2; no clear D gene. Germline-derived CDR1 and CDR2 are MNHEY and SVGAGI. This CDR3 has 15 residues. Trimming removed 5 bases from V and 3 bases from J, with 13 bases in between. For the CDR3, the DNA is TGTGCCAGCAGTACCTACGACACGTACACCGGGGAGCTGTTTTTT. This gives the protein CASSTYDTYTGELFF.

V and J are TRBV28 and TRBJ2-5; the D gene could be TRBD1 or TRBD2 (5 bases each). The end of the DNA is better explained by TRBJ2-7, so the J call may be wrong. The CDR3 contains 16 residues. Per the germline V gene, CDR1 is MDHEN and CDR2 is SYDVKM. The DNA of the CDR3 is TGTGCCAGCAGTCCTAGGATAGGAGGACACCCCTACGAGCAGTACTTC. It specifies CASSPRIGGHPYEQYF.

As regards this clone: Within the sample, other DNA sequences also encode this same CDR3. The gene calls are TRBV20-1 and TRBJ2-1; D gene unclear. CDR1 is DFQATT and CDR2 is SNEGSKA in the germline V gene (reference sequence). The length of the CDR3 is 10 residues. With 6 bases removed from V and 7 bases from J, the gap between germline ends came to 7 bases. The CDR3 loop reads CSALLNEQFF. The DNA for the CDR3 is TGCAGTGCCCTATTAAATGAGCAGTTCTTC.

The rearrangement joins TRBV9 to TRBJ2-1; 11 nucleotides line up with TRBD2. Trimming took 0 bases from V and 5 from J; bases not matched to a gene: 4. The CDR3 extends over 16 amino acids. In germline, CDR1 is SGDLS, CDR2 YYNGEE. Written as DNA, the CDR3 is TGTGCCAGCAGCGTAGTCCTAGCGGGAGGCCACAATGAGCAGTTCTTC. Translation gives CASSVVLAGGHNEQFF.

The J gene is TRBJ2-7, the V gene TRBV4-2; a possible D gene is TRBD2 (6 bases). Trimming removed 1 base at V and 6 bases at J, with 16 bases between. The CDR3 covers 15 residues. CDR1 and CDR2 (germline): LGHNA, YNFKEQ. CDR3 loop: CASSQGGNPGGEQYF. The CDR3 DNA reads as TGTGCCAGCAGCCAAGGGGGGAACCCCGGGGGCGAGCAGTACTTC.

The genes are TRBV9 and TRBJ1-1; TRBD1 is a possible D gene (6 bases). V was pared by 5 bases and J by 1 base, with 18 bases between. Germline lookup yields CDR1 SGDLS and CDR2 YYNGEE. The CDR3 totals 16 residues. The CDR3 here is CASSDSVKGGNTEAFF. CDR3 DNA: TGTGCCAGCAGTGACAGCGTAAAGGGGGGGAACACTGAAGCTTTCTTT.

This chain uses TRBV29-1 with TRBJ2-5, with TRBD2 matching 9 bases. This CDR3 is built from 15 residues. V lost 4 bases and J lost 5; bases outside the gene matches: 11. Germline V gene sequence: CDR1 SQVTM, CDR2 ANQGSEA. CDR3 nucleotide sequence: TGCAGCGTTGTACTCCCTAGCGGGGCGTGGGAGACCCAGTACTTC. Translating it yields CSVVLPSGAWETQYF.

V usage is TRBV27 and J usage is TRBJ2-5, with 7 bases matching TRBD2. Germline V gene data show CDR1 as MNHEY and CDR2 as SMNVEV (reference sequence). The CDR3 has 13 amino acids. Trimming took 3 bases from V and 2 from J; bases not matched to a gene: 0. CDR3 DNA sequence: TGTGCCAGCAGTTTCGGGAGGCAAGAGACCCAGTACTTC. It is translated as CASSFGRQETQYF.

This clone came up a few times. J is TRBJ2-2 and V is TRBV29-1; TRBD1 aligns across 9 bases. The CDR3 loop spans 15 amino acids. The V gene's germline CDR1 is SQVTM and CDR2 ANQGSEA. Germline trimming cut 6 bases from V and 6 bases from J; bases unmatched to any gene: 11. The CDR3 region has the DNA TGCAGCGTGGCCCGGACAGGGGAAATCGCCGGGGAGCTGTTTTTT. As protein: CSVARTGEIAGELFF.

The chain links TRBV7-9 to TRBJ2-5, with D hard to call. The J call could be wrong; TRBJ2-7 is a better fit for the DNA end. The CDR3 has 16 amino acids. Looked up from germline, CDR1 is SEHNR and CDR2 is FQNEAQ (reference sequence). The CDR3 reads CASSLGVGQAAYEQYF. The CDR3, as DNA: TGTGCCAGCAGCTTAGGTGTTGGGCAGGCAGCCTACGAGCAGTACTTC.

This clone showed up just once. The genes are TRBV6-1 and TRBJ2-5; D tentatively fits TRBD1 or TRBD2 (5 bases each). The CDR3 is 15 amino acids. Deletions cut 0 bases from V and 2 bases from J, with 10 bases between. Germline V gives CDR1 MNHNS, CDR2 SASEGT. CDR3 coding DNA: TGTGCCAGCAGTGAAGCCCCAGGGACGCAAGAGACCCAGTACTTC. Protein sequence: CASSEAPGTQETQYF.

The chain is built from TRBV10-2 and TRBJ2-7, with no clear D. The CDR3 is made up of 12 amino acids. The V gene's germline CDR1 is WSHSY and CDR2 SAAADI. V was cut by 4 bases and J by 5 bases, with 9 bases left in between. CDR3 region: CASSGLGDEQYF. The CDR3 nucleotides are TGCGCCAGCAGTGGGCTCGGTGACGAGCAGTACTTC.

The chain carries TRBV10-3 and TRBJ2-7, with 16 positions matching TRBD2. This CDR3 contains 16 residues. Looked up from germline, CDR1 is ENHRY and CDR2 is SYGVKD. With V trimmed by 2 bases and J by 2 bases, 0 bases remained unmatched. The CDR3, as DNA: TGTGCCATCAGTGAGGGGACTAGCGGGAGGGCCTACGAGCAGTACTTC. It codes for CAISEGTSGRAYEQYF.

The CDR3 nucleotides read TGTGCCAGCAGCTTAAACTATGGCTACACCTTC. It yields the protein CASSLNYGYTF. The gene calls are TRBV7-9 and TRBJ1-2; D is unclear. Germline CDR1 and CDR2: SEHNR and FQNEAQ (reference sequence). The V and J ends lost 2 bases and 2 bases respectively, with 0 bases between them. The CDR3 is 11 residues long.

The chain is built from TRBV19 and TRBJ2-3, with D perhaps matching TRBD2 (5 bases). V shed 5 bases and J shed 2 bases, with 8 bases lying between them. From germline, CDR1 is LNHDA and CDR2 SQIVND (reference sequence). The CDR3 extends over 13 amino acids. CDR3 in DNA: TGTGCCAGTAGTCCGAGGGACACAGATACGCAGTATTTT. Residues: CASSPRDTDTQYF. The full variable domain, its missing parts supplied by reference TRBV19 and TRBJ2-3, is DGGITQSPKYLFRKEGQNVTLSCEQNLNHDAMYWYRQDPGQGLRLIYYSQIVNDFQKGDIAEGYSVSREKKESFPLTVTSAQKNPTAFYLCASSPRDTDTQYFGPGTRLTVL.

This rearrangement joins TRBV10-3 to TRBJ2-2; D gene uncertain. Trimming shortened V by 8 bases and J by 3 bases, and 4 bases separated the two germline ends. The CDR3 runs to 11 residues. Germline lookup yields CDR1 ENHRY and CDR2 SYGVKD. The CDR3 spells CAIEYTGELFF. The CDR3 region has the DNA TGTGCCATCGAATACACCGGGGAGCTGTTTTTT.

The rearrangement links TRBV19 to TRBJ1-3, with no clear D. The CDR3 is made up of 13 amino acids. In germline, CDR1 is LNHDA, CDR2 SQIVND (reference sequence). V was clipped by 7 bases and J by 8 bases, with 15 bases between them. The CDR3: CASTTGMADTIYF. CDR3 coding DNA: TGTGCCAGTACCACCGGGATGGCGGACACCATATATTTT.

The chain links TRBV9 to TRBJ1-1; D unresolved. Trimming shortened V by 4 bases and J by 1 base, and 14 bases separated the two germline ends. The CDR3 consists of 15 residues. The germline V gene has CDR1 SGDLS and CDR2 YYNGEE. The CDR3 DNA follows: TGTGCCAGCAGCTCTAGCCGGGATAGGAACACTGAAGCTTTCTTT. Its protein product is CASSSSRDRNTEAFF.

This clone was seen only a few times. The chain employs TRBV4-3 and TRBJ1-1; 7 bases are shared with TRBD1. CDR1 LGHNA and CDR2 YSLEER come from the germline V gene. The CDR3 extends over 13 amino acids. V trimming: 6 bases; J trimming: 1 base; junction bases outside the gene matches: 2. The CDR3 sequence is CASSKGANTEAFF. In DNA form, the CDR3 reads TGCGCCAGCAGTAAGGGGGCGAACACTGAAGCTTTCTTT.

By share of the sample, this clone is medium-sized. The chain combines TRBV6-1 with TRBJ2-3; D unresolved. CDR1 MNHNS and CDR2 SASEGT come from the germline V gene. V shed 5 bases and J shed 0 bases, with 0 bases lying between them. The CDR3 contains 11 residues. This CDR3 reads CASSSTDTQYF. The CDR3 DNA reads as TGTGCCAGCAGTAGCACAGATACGCAGTATTTT.

V usage is TRBV6-1 and J usage is TRBJ2-1; 11 positions match TRBD2. J lost 10 bases, V lost 0 bases, and 20 bases had no gene match. This CDR3 contains 20 residues. CDR1 MNHNS and CDR2 SASEGT come from the germline V gene. The CDR3: CASSEAGQIGLVAGGREQFF. The DNA of the CDR3 is TGTGCCAGCAGTGAAGCGGGACAGATTGGGCTTGTAGCGGGAGGGCGAGAGCAGTTCTTC.

The genes are TRBV5-1 and TRBJ2-7, with D possibly matching TRBD1 (6 bases). Trimming took 3 bases from V and 2 from J, leaving 9 bases between them. Per the germline V gene, CDR1 is SGHRS and CDR2 is YFSETQ. This CDR3 comprises 13 residues. The CDR3 loop reads CASSSGTPYEQYF. The CDR3 DNA reads as TGCGCCAGCAGCTCCGGGACACCCTACGAGCAGTACTTC.

The V call is TRBV6-6, the J call TRBJ1-2; TRBD1 is a possible D gene (5 bases). Germline values: CDR1 MNHNY, CDR2 SVGAGI (reference sequence). V was pared by 8 bases and J by 8 bases, with 12 bases between. The CDR3 is made up of 11 amino acids. CDR3 loop: CASSIGDGYTF. DNA for the CDR3: TGTGCCAGCTCTATAGGGGACGGCTACACCTTC.

The V call is TRBV11-2, the J call TRBJ1-6, with D unresolved. The CDR3 totals 14 residues. The ends were cut back, 6 bases at V and 10 bases at J, with 16 bases in the middle. CDR1 is SGHAT and CDR2 is FQNNGV in the germline V gene. CDR3 sequence reads: CASSLPEVGSPLHF. CDR3 DNA: TGTGCCAGCAGTCTACCGGAGGTAGGGTCACCCCTCCACTTT. Drawing the rest from reference TRBV11-2 and TRBJ1-6, the complete variable domain is EAGVAQSPRYKIIEKRQSVAFWCNPISGHATLYWYQQILGQGPKLLIQFQNNGVVDDSQLPKDRFSAERLKGVDSTLKIQPAKLEDSAVYLCASSLPEVGSPLHFGNGTRLTVT.

V is TRBV4-1 and J is TRBJ2-5, with 9 bases aligning to TRBD1. The J call may be in error: the DNA end matches TRBJ2-7 better. The CDR3 extends over 15 amino acids. Germline CDR1 reads MGHRA; CDR2 reads YSYEKL. CDR3: CASSQGQGGTYEQYF. CDR3 DNA: TGCGCCAGCAGCCAAGGACAGGGGGGAACCTACGAGCAGTACTTC.